Following are 23 T cell receptor beta chains from one sample sequenced in a study of beta chain features in type 1 diabetes. Sequenced material consisted of expressed TCRB transcripts (all of the isolated RNA was reverse transcribed). TCRdb's copy holds only in-frame clones and misses some; the assay was immunoSEQ multiplex PCR. Seen here are fewer than 400,000 clones, around 8% observed once, and the top ten hold 0.44%. The sample was central memory CD4+ T cells from blood. All receptors come from a woman younger than 30 in good health.

The chain is built from TRBV13 and TRBJ2-3, with TRBD2 matching 10 bases. CDR1 is PRHDT, CDR2 FYEKMQ, per germline (reference sequence). The CDR3 is made up of 16 amino acids. After removal of 5 bases from V and 2 bases from J, the junction contained 7 bases not matched to a gene. The CDR3: CASSPESGRATDTQYF. The CDR3, as DNA: TGTGCCAGCAGCCCCGAAAGCGGGAGGGCCACAGATACGCAGTATTTT.

The J gene is TRBJ2-5, the V gene TRBV6-6; D may be TRBD2 (5 bases). Germline lookup yields CDR1 MNHNY and CDR2 SVGAGI (reference sequence). Trimming shortened V by 1 base and J by 5 bases, and 14 bases separated the two germline ends. This CDR3 is 15 amino acids long. The CDR3 region is CASSYFGLVLETQYF. CDR3 sequence (DNA): TGTGCCAGCAGTTACTTTGGACTGGTTTTGGAGACCCAGTACTTC.

With regard to this clone: An end of the junction differs from the germline gene, which may be a read error. The CDR3 sequence: CASSPDRGQFTF. The CDR3 region has the DNA TGTGCCAGTAGTCCCGACAGGGGGCAGTTTACCTTC. The chain carries TRBV19 and TRBJ2-7; TRBD1 agrees at 10 bases. The CDR3 extends over 12 amino acids. CDR1 is LNHDA, CDR2 SQIVND, per germline (reference sequence). The full variable domain, in which reference TRBV19 and TRBJ2-7 provide the parts outside the CDR3, is DGGITQSPKYLFRKEGQNVTLSCEQNLNHDAMYWYRQDPGQGLRLIYYSQIVNDFQKGDIAEGYSVSREKKESFPLTVTSAQKNPTAFYLCASSPDRGQFTFGPGTRLTVT.

This clone has a handful of counts. This sequence joins TRBV10-3 and TRBJ2-5; 10 bases agree with TRBD2. J lost 12 bases, V lost 0 bases, and 19 bases had no gene match. This CDR3 spans 18 amino acids. CDR1 ENHRY and CDR2 SYGVKD come from the germline V gene. The CDR3 spells CAISESNFPSGRQNEEYF. The CDR3 DNA follows: TGTGCCATCAGTGAGTCGAATTTTCCTAGCGGGAGACAAAACGAAGAGTACTTC.

This clone came up a few times. The J gene is TRBJ2-1, the V gene TRBV4-3; no reliable D call. The germline CDR1 and CDR2 sequences are LGHNA and YSLEER. With 0 bases removed from V and 3 bases from J, the gap between germline ends came to 6 bases. The CDR3 is 14 residues long. CDR3 nucleotides: TGCGCCAGCAGCCAAGAAAGAAACTACAATGAGCAGTTCTTC. Its translation is CASSQERNYNEQFF.

This clone was seen a few times. The V gene is TRBV2, the J gene TRBJ2-7; 7 positions agree with TRBD1. V was clipped by 7 bases and J by 6 bases; unmatched bases: 9. The germline gives CDR1 SNHLY, CDR2 FYNNEI. This CDR3 is built from 13 residues. The CDR3 here is CASTQLRDSEQYF. In DNA, the CDR3 is TGTGCCAGCACCCAGCTCCGGGACAGCGAGCAGTACTTC.

This clone occurred many times. The gene calls are TRBV7-2 and TRBJ1-1; D unclear. V was shortened by 5 bases and J by 3 bases, with 10 bases between the two germline ends. This CDR3 is 13 amino acids long. Germline CDR1 SGHTA, CDR2 FQGNSA. CDR3 sequence: CASSQTRDTEAFF. The CDR3 bases are TGTGCCAGCAGCCAGACGAGGGACACTGAAGCTTTCTTT.

This chain connects TRBV27 to TRBJ2-1, with 7 positions matching TRBD1. CDR3 length: 18 amino acids. The J segment lost 6 bases and the V segment lost 1 base, leaving 15 bases of the junction unmatched. Germline V gene sequence: CDR1 MNHEY, CDR2 SMNVEV (reference sequence). For the CDR3, the DNA is TGTGCCAGCAGTTTATTTTCTTTAGGGACAGCACGGGTCAATGAGCAGTTCTTC. Translated: CASSLFSLGTARVNEQFF.

Details on this clone: Distinct nucleotide sequences in the sample also encode this CDR3. This sequence joins TRBV7-2 and TRBJ2-5; D is unresolved. Germline-derived CDR1 and CDR2 are SGHTA and FQGNSA. The CDR3 runs to 11 residues. The V and J ends lost 3 bases and 4 bases respectively, with 3 bases between them. CDR3 bases: TGTGCCAGCAGCTTTGCAGAGACCCAGTACTTC. Protein product: CASSFAETQYF.

This clone came up a few times. V usage is TRBV29-1 and J usage is TRBJ2-1; the match to TRBD2 covers 12 bases. This CDR3 is built from 16 residues. Per the germline V gene, CDR1 is SQVTM and CDR2 is ANQGSEA. The V segment lost 3 bases and the J segment 8 bases; nucleotides outside the gene matches: 11. The CDR3 region has the DNA TGCAGCGTTGACGTTCGGTTTAGGACTAGCGGGGATGAGCAGTTCTTC. This sequence encodes CSVDVRFRTSGDEQFF.

In this sample, this clone turned up a few times. V usage is TRBV7-2 and J usage is TRBJ2-1; tentative D call: TRBD1 (6 bases). Deletions cut 5 bases from V and 1 base from J, with 15 bases between. The CDR3 loop spans 16 amino acids. Germline CDR1 SGHTA, CDR2 FQGNSA. The CDR3 nucleotides read TGTGCCAGCAGCCGAAGCCACAGGGCTTCCTACAATGAGCAGTTCTTC. This sequence encodes CASSRSHRASYNEQFF.

The chain couples TRBV7-2 to TRBJ2-5; TRBD2 agrees at 11 bases. CDR1 SGHTA and CDR2 FQGNSA come from the germline V gene. This CDR3 contains 15 residues. V lost 6 bases and J lost 6; bases outside the gene matches: 9. The CDR3 here is CASRISGRAGKTQYF. Here the CDR3 DNA reads TGTGCCAGCAGGATTAGCGGGAGGGCCGGAAAGACCCAGTACTTC.

The chain links TRBV13 to TRBJ1-1, with D tentatively TRBD1 (5 bases). V was shortened by 2 bases and J by 4 bases, with 14 bases between the two germline ends. CDR3 length equals 15 residues. Germline V CDR1 and CDR2: PRHDT, FYEKMQ (reference sequence). The CDR3 spells CASSLWGRDLTEAFF. The CDR3 DNA reads TGTGCCAGCAGCTTATGGGGGAGGGATCTCACTGAAGCTTTCTTT.

This clone was recorded a few times. This rearrangement joins TRBV5-4 to TRBJ1-1; 7 bases map to TRBD1. The ends lost 0 bases at V and 4 bases at J; junction bases unmatched: 6. The CDR3 covers 15 residues. CDR1 is SGHNT and CDR2 is YYREEE in the germline V gene (reference sequence). Here the CDR3 reads CASSLGQGIRTEAFF. In nucleotides, the CDR3 is TGTGCCAGCAGCTTGGGACAGGGAATTCGCACTGAAGCTTTCTTT.

The sample holds a few counts of this clone. The rearrangement uses TRBV5-1 and TRBJ2-5; no clear D gene. CDR1 is SGHRS, CDR2 YFSETQ, per germline. With 5 bases removed from V and 0 bases from J, the gap between germline ends came to 11 bases. The CDR3 covers 14 residues. CDR3 residues: CASRSDSNQETQYF. DNA of the CDR3: TGCGCCAGCAGATCCGACTCAAACCAAGAGACCCAGTACTTC.

The rearrangement links TRBV7-3 to TRBJ1-1; the match to TRBD1 covers 7 bases. J was trimmed by 4 bases and V by 4 bases; bases with no gene match: 3. CDR1 is SGHTA, CDR2 FQGTGA, per germline. This CDR3 region has 13 residues. In DNA, the CDR3 is TGTGCCAGCAGCTCAGGGGGAAGCACTGAAGCTTTCTTT. Its protein product is CASSSGGSTEAFF. Supplemented by reference TRBV7-3 and TRBJ1-1, the full variable domain reads GAGVSQTPSNKVTEKGKYVELRCDPISGHTALYWYRQSLGQGPEFLIYFQGTGAADDSGLPNDRFFAVRPEGSVSTLKIQRTERGDSAVYLCASSSGGSTEAFFGQGTRLTVV.

This clone was seen only a few times. The chain recombines TRBV10-3 with TRBJ2-3; a possible D gene is TRBD2 (6 bases). Germline CDR1 is ENHRY and CDR2 is SYGVKD. The CDR3 has 13 amino acids. Trimming removed 6 bases at V and 1 base at J, with 8 bases between. The CDR3 nucleotides are TGTGCCATCAGCTCGGGAGGCACAGATACGCAGTATTTT. It encodes CAISSGGTDTQYF.

The V and J genes are TRBV2 and TRBJ1-3; no definite D call. Germline V CDR1 and CDR2: SNHLY, FYNNEI. This CDR3 has 14 amino acids. V lost 6 bases and J lost 3, with 12 bases in between. In DNA form, the CDR3 reads TGTGCCAGCAGCGAACAAGAGATTGGAAACACCATATATTTT. Translation: CASSEQEIGNTIYF.

The CDR3 region is CATSRDGGELFF. Here the CDR3 DNA reads TGTGCCACCAGCAGAGATGGCGGGGAGCTGTTTTTT. The rearrangement uses TRBV15 and TRBJ2-2; D gene uncertain. The CDR3 has 12 amino acids. Between the trimmed V and J ends, which lost 0 bases and 7 bases, there was a span of 3 bases. Germline V gene lookup returns CDR1 LNHNV and CDR2 YYDKDF (reference sequence).

J is TRBJ1-1 and V is TRBV7-6, with a tentative D call TRBD1 (5 bases). The CDR3 runs 17 residues. The ends were cut back, 6 bases at V and 1 base at J, with 21 bases in the middle. Germline V CDR1 and CDR2: SGHVS, FNYEAQ. In DNA, the CDR3 is TGTGCCAGCAGGGGGAGATGGGGCAGTGTTCAGAACACTGAAGCTTTCTTT. Protein product: CASRGRWGSVQNTEAFF.

This clone was counted between two and nine times. V is TRBV7-3 and J is TRBJ2-1; perhaps TRBD2 as D (5 bases). Trimming took off 2 bases at V and 8 bases at J, with 10 bases between the two ends. This CDR3 is built from 13 residues. The germline V gene encodes CDR1 SGHTA and CDR2 FQGTGA. The DNA for the CDR3 is TGTGCCAGCAGCTTAGGGAGTCGAGATGAGCAGTTCTTC. Translated, it gives CASSLGSRDEQFF.

In this sample, this clone turned up a few times. The chain couples TRBV18 to TRBJ2-2; D could derive from TRBD1 or TRBD2 (5 bases each). The CDR3 sequence is 15 residues long. Trimming cost V 4 bases and J 3 bases, with 12 bases left between them. Germline V gene sequence: CDR1 KGHSH, CDR2 LQKENI. The CDR3 protein is CASSLTGTHTGELFF. As DNA, the CDR3 is TGTGCCAGCTCACTCACCGGGACCCACACCGGGGAGCTGTTTTTT.

This sequence joins TRBV6-5 and TRBJ2-2; the D gene could be TRBD1 or TRBD2 (6 bases each). Trimming pared 6 bases from V and 2 bases from J, leaving 16 bases between. Germline loops: CDR1 MNHEY, CDR2 SVGAGI. The CDR3 spans 16 residues. The CDR3 region is CASRYGGTHNTGELFF. CDR3 coding DNA: TGTGCCAGCAGATACGGCGGGACACATAACACCGGGGAGCTGTTTTTT.